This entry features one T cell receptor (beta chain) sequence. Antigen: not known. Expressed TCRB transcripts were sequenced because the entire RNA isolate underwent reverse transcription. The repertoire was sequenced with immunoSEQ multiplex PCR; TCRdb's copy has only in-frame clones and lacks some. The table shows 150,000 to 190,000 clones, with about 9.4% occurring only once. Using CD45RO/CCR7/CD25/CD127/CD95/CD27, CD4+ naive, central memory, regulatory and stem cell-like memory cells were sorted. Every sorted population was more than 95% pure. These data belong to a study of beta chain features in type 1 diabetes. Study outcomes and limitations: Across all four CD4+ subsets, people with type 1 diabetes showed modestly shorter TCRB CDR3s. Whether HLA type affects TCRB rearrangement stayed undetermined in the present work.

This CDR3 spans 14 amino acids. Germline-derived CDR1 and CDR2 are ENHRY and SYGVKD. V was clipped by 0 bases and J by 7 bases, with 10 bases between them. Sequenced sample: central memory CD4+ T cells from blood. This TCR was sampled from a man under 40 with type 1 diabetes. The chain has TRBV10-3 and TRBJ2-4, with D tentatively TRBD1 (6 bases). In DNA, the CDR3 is TGTGCCATCAGTGAGTCAGGGGGAGATAACATTCAGTACTTC. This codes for CAISESGGDNIQYF.